The present T cell receptor beta chain was sequenced within a study of PD-1 blockade in classical Hodgkin lymphoma. Relapses following autologous stem cell transplantation were seen in all patients, with brentuximab vedotin exposure varying. Complete response, partial response or progressive disease was each patient's best response. V shed 4 bases, J shed 8 bases, and the junction held 3 bases outside the gene matches. The germline V gene has CDR1 SGHNT and CDR2 YYREEE (reference sequence). The CDR3 extends over 14 amino acids. The study's findings and limits: Patients excluded were those beginning nivolumab under 1 year after ASCT. CD4+ TCR diversity, unlike CD8+, rose significantly by C4D1. Baseline diversity was lower in partial responders and progressors than complete responders.

Repertoires were generated with immunoSEQ multiplex PCR, while TCRdb's copy carries only in-frame clones and drops some. The sample shows more than 90,000 clones, around 81% of them seen only once. Regarding this clone: Its antigen is unidentified.

The chain couples TRBV5-4 to TRBJ2-3; 14 nucleotides agree with TRBD2. This TCR was recovered from a human donor with classical Hodgkin lymphoma. Sequences were derived from peripheral blood mononuclear cells (PBMCs), sampled before the second cycle of nivolumab. The CDR3 DNA sequence: TGTGCCAGCAGCCCCGGGACTAGCGGGAGTACGCAGTATTTT. This encodes CASSPGTSGSTQYF.